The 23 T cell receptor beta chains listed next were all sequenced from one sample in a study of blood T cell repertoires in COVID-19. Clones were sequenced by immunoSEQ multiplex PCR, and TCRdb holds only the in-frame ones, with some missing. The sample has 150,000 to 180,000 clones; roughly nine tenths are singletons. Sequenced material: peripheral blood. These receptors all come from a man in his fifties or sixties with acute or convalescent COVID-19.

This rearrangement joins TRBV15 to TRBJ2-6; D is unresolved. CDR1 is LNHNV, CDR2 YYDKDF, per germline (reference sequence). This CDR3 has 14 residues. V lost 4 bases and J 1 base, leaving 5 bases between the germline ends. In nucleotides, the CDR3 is TGTGCCACCAGCAATAAATCTGGGGCCAACGTCCTGACTTTC. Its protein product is CATSNKSGANVLTF.

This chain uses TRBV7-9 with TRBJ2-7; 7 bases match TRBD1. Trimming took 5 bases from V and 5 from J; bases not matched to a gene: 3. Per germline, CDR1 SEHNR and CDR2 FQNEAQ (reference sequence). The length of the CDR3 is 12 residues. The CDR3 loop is CASSHTGDEQYV. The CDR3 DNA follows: TGTGCCAGCAGCCACACAGGGGACGAGCAGTACGTC.

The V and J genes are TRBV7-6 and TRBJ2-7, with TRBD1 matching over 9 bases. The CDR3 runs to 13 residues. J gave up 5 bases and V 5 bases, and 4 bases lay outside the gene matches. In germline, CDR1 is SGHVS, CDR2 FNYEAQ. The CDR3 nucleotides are TGTGCCAGCAGCCGGGACAGGGAAGACGAGCAGTACTTC. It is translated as CASSRDREDEQYF. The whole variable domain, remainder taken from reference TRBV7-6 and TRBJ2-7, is GAGVSQSPRYKVTKRGQDVALRCDPISGHVSLYWYRQALGQGPEFLTYFNYEAQQDKSGLPNDRFSAERPEGSISTLTIQRTEQRDSAMYRCASSRDREDEQYFGPGTRLTVT.

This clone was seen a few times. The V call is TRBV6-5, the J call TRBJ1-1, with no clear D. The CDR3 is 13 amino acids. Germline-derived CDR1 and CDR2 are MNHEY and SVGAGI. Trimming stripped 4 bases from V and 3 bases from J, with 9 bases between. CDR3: CASSSRGYTEAFF. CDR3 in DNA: TGTGCCAGCAGTTCCCGGGGATACACTGAAGCTTTCTTT.

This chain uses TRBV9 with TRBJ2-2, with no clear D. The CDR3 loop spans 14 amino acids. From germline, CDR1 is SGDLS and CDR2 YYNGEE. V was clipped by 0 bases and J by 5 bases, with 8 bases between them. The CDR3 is CASSVATVTGELFF. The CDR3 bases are TGTGCCAGCAGCGTAGCCACAGTAACCGGGGAGCTGTTTTTT.

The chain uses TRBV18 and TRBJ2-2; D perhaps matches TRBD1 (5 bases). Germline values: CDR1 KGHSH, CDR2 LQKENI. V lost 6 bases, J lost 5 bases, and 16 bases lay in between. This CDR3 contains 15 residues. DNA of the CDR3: TGTGCCAGCTCTTCAGGCAGGGTGGCGACCGGGGAGCTGTTTTTT. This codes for CASSSGRVATGELFF.

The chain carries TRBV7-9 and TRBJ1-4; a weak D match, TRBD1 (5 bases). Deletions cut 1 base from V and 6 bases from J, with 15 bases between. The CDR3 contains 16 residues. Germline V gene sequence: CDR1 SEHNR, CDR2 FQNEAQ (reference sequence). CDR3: CASSLGDGRRDEKLFF. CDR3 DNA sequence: TGTGCCAGCAGCTTAGGGGACGGAAGGAGGGATGAAAAACTGTTTTTT.

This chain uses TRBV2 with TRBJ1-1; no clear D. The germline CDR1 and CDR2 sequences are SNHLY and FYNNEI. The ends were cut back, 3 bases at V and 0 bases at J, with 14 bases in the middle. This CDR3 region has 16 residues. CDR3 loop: CASSDESPRMNTEAFF. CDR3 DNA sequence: TGTGCCAGCAGTGACGAATCCCCGCGAATGAACACTGAAGCTTTCTTT.

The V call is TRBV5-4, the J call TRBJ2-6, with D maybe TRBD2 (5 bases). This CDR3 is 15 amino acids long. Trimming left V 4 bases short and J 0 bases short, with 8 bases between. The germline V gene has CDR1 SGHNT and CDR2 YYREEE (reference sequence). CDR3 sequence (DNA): TGTGCCAGCAGCCTCCGGGACTCTGGGGCCAACGTCCTGACTTTC. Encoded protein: CASSLRDSGANVLTF.

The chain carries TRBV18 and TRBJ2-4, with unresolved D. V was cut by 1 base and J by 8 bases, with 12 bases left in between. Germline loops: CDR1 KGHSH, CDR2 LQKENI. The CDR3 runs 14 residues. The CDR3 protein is CASSPRVGVDIQYF. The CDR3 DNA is TGTGCCAGCTCACCACGGGTTGGAGTGGACATTCAGTACTTC.

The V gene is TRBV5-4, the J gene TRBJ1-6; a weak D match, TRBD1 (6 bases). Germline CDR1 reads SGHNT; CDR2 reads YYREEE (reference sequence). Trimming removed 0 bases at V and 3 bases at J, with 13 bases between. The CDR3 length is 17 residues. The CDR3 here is CASSLGWGQSYNSPLHF. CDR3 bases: TGTGCCAGCAGCTTGGGCTGGGGGCAAAGCTATAATTCACCCCTCCACTTT.

DNA for the CDR3: TGTGCCAGCAGTTATATCTCGGACACTGAAGCTTTCTTT. This sequence encodes CASSYISDTEAFF. The J gene is TRBJ1-1, the V gene TRBV7-9; D gene uncertain. This CDR3 region has 13 residues. V was clipped by 6 bases and J by 3 bases, with 11 bases between them. Germline CDR1 and CDR2: SEHNR and FQNEAQ (reference sequence). Supplemented by reference TRBV7-9 and TRBJ1-1, the full variable domain reads DTGVSQNPRHKITKRGQNVTFRCDPISEHNRLYWYRQTLGQGPEFLTYFQNEAQLEKSRLLSDRFSAERPKGSFSTLEIQRTEQGDSAMYLCASSYISDTEAFFGQGTRLTVV.

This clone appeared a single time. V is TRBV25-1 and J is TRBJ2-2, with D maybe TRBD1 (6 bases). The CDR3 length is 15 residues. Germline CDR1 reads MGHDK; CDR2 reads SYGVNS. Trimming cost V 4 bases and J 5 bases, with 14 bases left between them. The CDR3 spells CASSATLQGTGELFF. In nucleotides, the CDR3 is TGTGCCAGCAGTGCAACTCTCCAGGGGACCGGGGAGCTGTTTTTT. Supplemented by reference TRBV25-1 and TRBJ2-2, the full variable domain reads EADIYQTPRYLVIGTGKKITLECSQTMGHDKMYWYQQDPGMELHLIHYSYGVNSTEKGDLSSESTVSRIRTEHFPLTLESARPSHTSQYLCASSATLQGTGELFFGEGSRLTVL.

The DNA of the CDR3 is TGTGCCAGCAGTGAAAGGCGGCAGGGTTTTTACGAGCAGTACTTC. It is translated as CASSERRQGFYEQYF. The chain links TRBV6-1 to TRBJ2-7; D might be TRBD1 (5 bases). The CDR3 spans 15 residues. Trimming pared 2 bases from V and 4 bases from J, leaving 15 bases between. In germline, CDR1 is MNHNS, CDR2 SASEGT.

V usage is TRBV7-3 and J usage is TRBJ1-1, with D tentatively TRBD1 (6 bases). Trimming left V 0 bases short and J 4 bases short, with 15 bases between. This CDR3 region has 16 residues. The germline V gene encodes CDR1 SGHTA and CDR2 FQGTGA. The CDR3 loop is CASSLTPLGAGTEAFF. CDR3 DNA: TGTGCCAGCAGCTTAACTCCTCTGGGGGCCGGCACTGAAGCTTTCTTT.

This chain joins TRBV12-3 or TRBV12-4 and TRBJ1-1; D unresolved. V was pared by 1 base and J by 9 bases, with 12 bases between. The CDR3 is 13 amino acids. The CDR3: CASSLDYGDKAFF. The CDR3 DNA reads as TGTGCCAGCAGTTTAGACTACGGGGATAAAGCTTTCTTT.

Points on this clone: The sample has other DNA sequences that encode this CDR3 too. The CDR3 sequence: CASSFRGQETQYF. DNA of the CDR3: TGTGCCAGCAGTTTCCGGGGCCAAGAGACCCAGTACTTC. The V gene is TRBV28, the J gene TRBJ2-5, with D possibly matching TRBD2 (5 bases). Looked up from germline, CDR1 is MDHEN and CDR2 is SYDVKM. There are 13 residues in the CDR3. V was shortened by 3 bases and J by 1 base, with 6 bases between the two germline ends.

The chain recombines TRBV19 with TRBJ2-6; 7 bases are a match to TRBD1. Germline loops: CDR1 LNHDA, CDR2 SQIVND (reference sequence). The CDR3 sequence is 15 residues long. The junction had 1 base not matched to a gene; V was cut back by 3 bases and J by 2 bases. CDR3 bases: TGTGCCAGTAGTATGACAGGGACTGGGGCCAACGTCCTGACTTTC. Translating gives CASSMTGTGANVLTF.

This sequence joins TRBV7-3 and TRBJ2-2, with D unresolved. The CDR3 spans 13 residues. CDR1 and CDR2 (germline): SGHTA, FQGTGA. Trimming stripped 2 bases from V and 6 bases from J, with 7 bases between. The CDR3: CASSLGRSGELFF. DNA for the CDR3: TGTGCCAGCAGCTTAGGTCGGTCCGGGGAGCTGTTTTTT.

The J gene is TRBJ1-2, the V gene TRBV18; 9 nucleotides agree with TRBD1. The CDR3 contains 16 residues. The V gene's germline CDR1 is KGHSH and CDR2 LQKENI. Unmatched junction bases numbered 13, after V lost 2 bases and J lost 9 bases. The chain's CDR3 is CASSPAVQGALSSYTF. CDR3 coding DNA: TGTGCCAGCTCACCAGCTGTACAGGGGGCGTTATCAAGCTACACCTTC.

CDR3 bases: TGTGCCAGCTCACCCGGGACTAGCTGGTCCGAGCAGTACTTC. Its translation: CASSPGTSWSEQYF. The V gene is TRBV18, the J gene TRBJ2-7, with TRBD2 matching over 9 bases. The germline CDR1 and CDR2 sequences are KGHSH and LQKENI. The junction had 6 bases not matched to a gene; V was cut back by 3 bases and J by 6 bases. The CDR3 extends over 14 amino acids.

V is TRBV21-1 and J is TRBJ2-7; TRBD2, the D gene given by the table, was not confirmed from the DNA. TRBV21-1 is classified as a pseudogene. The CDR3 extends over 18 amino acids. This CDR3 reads CASSKKRRLAGVRREQYF. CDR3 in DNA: TGTGCCAGCAGCAAAAAAAGGCGGCTAGCGGGAGTCCGAAGAGAGCAGTACTTC.

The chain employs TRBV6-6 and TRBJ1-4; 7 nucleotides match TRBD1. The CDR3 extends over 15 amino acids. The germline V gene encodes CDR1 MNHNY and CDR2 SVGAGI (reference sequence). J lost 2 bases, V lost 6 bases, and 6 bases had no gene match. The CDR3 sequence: CASSRGTATNEKLFF. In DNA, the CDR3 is TGTGCCAGCAGCCGAGGGACAGCTACTAATGAAAAACTGTTTTTT.